Presented here are 13 T cell receptor beta chains from one specimen sequenced in a study of blood T cell repertoires in COVID-19. Sequencing used immunoSEQ multiplex PCR; TCRdb keeps in-frame clones, though not all of them. The sample shows 250,000 to 300,000 clones, 88% of them seen only once. The sequencing sample was made of peripheral blood. These receptor sequences come from a woman aged 30 to 39 with acute or convalescent COVID-19.

The CDR3 nucleotides are TGTGCCAGCAGCCCGCTTAGGACAGGGGCCACTGAAGCTTTCTTT. It specifies CASSPLRTGATEAFF. This chain uses TRBV5-4 with TRBJ1-1; TRBD1 agrees at 9 bases. This CDR3 region has 15 residues. The germline V gene encodes CDR1 SGHNT and CDR2 YYREEE (reference sequence). V trimming: 4 bases; J trimming: 4 bases; junction bases outside the gene matches: 8.

This sequence joins TRBV15 and TRBJ2-7; D is undetermined. CDR3 length: 14 residues. Per the germline V gene, CDR1 is LNHNV and CDR2 is YYDKDF (reference sequence). V lost 4 bases, J lost 0 bases, and 10 bases lay in between. This CDR3 is CATSTRSSSYEQYF. CDR3 nucleotide sequence: TGTGCCACCAGCACGAGGTCTAGCTCCTACGAGCAGTACTTC.

This clone was found once. V usage is TRBV2 and J usage is TRBJ2-3; the D is unclear. V lost 7 bases and J lost 0, with 8 bases in between. The CDR3 has 13 residues. The germline CDR1 and CDR2 sequences are SNHLY and FYNNEI. CDR3 amino acids: CASKRYSTDTQYF. The CDR3 DNA follows: TGTGCCAGCAAGAGGTATAGCACAGATACGCAGTATTTT. Full variable domain (outside the CDR3, taken from reference TRBV2 and TRBJ2-3): EPEVTQTPSHQVTQMGQEVILRCVPISNHLYFYWYRQILGQKVEFLVSFYNNEISEKSEIFDDQFSVERPDGSNFTLKIRSTKLEDSAMYFCASKRYSTDTQYFGPGTRLTVL.

The V and J genes are TRBV4-3 and TRBJ2-7; 7 nucleotides match TRBD2. The junction had 13 bases not matched to a gene; V was cut back by 1 base and J by 7 bases. Germline V gene lookup returns CDR1 LGHNA and CDR2 YSLEER. The CDR3 has 16 amino acids. The DNA for the CDR3 is TGCGCCAGCAGCCAAGGATCTCCAGGTACGGGGGGTGAGCAGTACTTC. The encoded protein is CASSQGSPGTGGEQYF.

This chain joins TRBV19 and TRBJ2-1; 8 nucleotides match TRBD2. Trimming at V came to 5 bases and at J to 2 bases, leaving 8 bases not matched to a gene. The CDR3 contains 16 residues. Germline V gives CDR1 LNHDA, CDR2 SQIVND (reference sequence). The CDR3 nucleotides read TGTGCCAGTAGTCTACATACTAGCGGAACCTACAATGAGCAGTTCTTC. Amino acid sequence: CASSLHTSGTYNEQFF.

The chain joins TRBV18 to TRBJ2-3; D might be TRBD1 (5 bases). From germline, CDR1 is KGHSH and CDR2 LQKENI. This CDR3 region has 13 residues. Trimming shortened V by 4 bases and J by 1 base, and 6 bases separated the two germline ends. In nucleotides, the CDR3 is TGTGCCAGCTCACAACAGGGCACAGATACGCAGTATTTT. This sequence encodes CASSQQGTDTQYF.

This chain joins TRBV20-1 and TRBJ1-4; D not resolved. Germline-derived CDR1 and CDR2 are DFQATT and SNEGSKA (reference sequence). V lost 3 bases and J 0 bases, leaving 8 bases between the germline ends. The CDR3 has 14 amino acids. The CDR3 bases are TGCAGTGCTAGTTACCTAGCAACTAATGAAAAACTGTTTTTT. It yields the protein CSASYLATNEKLFF.

This clone has just one count. The chain links TRBV19 to TRBJ2-7; a possible D gene is TRBD2 (5 bases). The CDR3 is 11 amino acids. V was cut by 7 bases and J by 4 bases, with 8 bases left in between. The germline CDR1 and CDR2 sequences are LNHDA and SQIVND (reference sequence). For the CDR3, the DNA is TGTGCCAGTAACGGCGGGTACGAGCAGTACTTC. Encoded protein: CASNGGYEQYF.

V usage is TRBV5-4 and J usage is TRBJ1-2, with D maybe TRBD1 (6 bases). This CDR3 is 15 amino acids long. The germline V gene encodes CDR1 SGHNT and CDR2 YYREEE (reference sequence). Trimming removed 3 bases from V and 5 bases from J, with 17 bases in between. CDR3 protein: CASSSGTGNGYGYTF. The CDR3 region has the DNA TGTGCCAGCAGCTCCGGAACAGGGAATGGGTATGGCTACACCTTC.

The chain links TRBV20-1 to TRBJ2-3; no clear D gene. The CDR3 is 10 amino acids. Germline V gives CDR1 DFQATT, CDR2 SNEGSKA (reference sequence). Here the CDR3 reads CSISTDTQYF. CDR3 nucleotides: TGCAGCATTAGCACAGATACGCAGTATTTT.

The chain carries TRBV13 and TRBJ2-7; D not resolved. CDR3 length equals 11 residues. The V gene's germline CDR1 is PRHDT and CDR2 FYEKMQ (reference sequence). The V end was cut by 4 bases, the J end by 4 bases, with 5 bases between. The CDR3: CASSSGYEQYF. The DNA of the CDR3 is TGTGCCAGCAGCTCCGGTTACGAGCAGTACTTC.

The chain joins TRBV15 to TRBJ1-4; TRBD1 aligns across 8 bases. CDR3 length equals 14 residues. Germline V CDR1 and CDR2: LNHNV, YYDKDF (reference sequence). J lost 13 bases, V lost 3 bases, and 10 bases had no gene match. CDR3 DNA: TGTGCCACCAGCAGCGGCTCGGACAGGGATGGACTGTTTTTT. Its translation is CATSSGSDRDGLFF. Drawing the rest from reference TRBV15 and TRBJ1-4, the complete variable domain is DAMVIQNPRYQVTQFGKPVTLSCSQTLNHNVMYWYQQKSSQAPKLLFHYYDKDFNNEADTPDNFQSRRPNTSFCFLDIRSPGLGDTAMYLCATSSGSDRDGLFFGSGTQLSVL.

The rearrangement uses TRBV14 and TRBJ1-1, with TRBD1 as a possible D gene (6 bases). The V gene's germline CDR1 is SGHDN and CDR2 FVKESK. The length of the CDR3 is 14 residues. V dropped 2 bases and J dropped 4 bases, with 11 bases sitting between them. The CDR3 DNA reads TGTGCCAGCAGCCAACCAGGGGAATTCACTGAAGCTTTCTTT. The encoded protein is CASSQPGEFTEAFF.